The entry below gives a single T cell receptor (beta chain) sequence along with its context. Original processing notes: Estimation of nucleated cell counts relied on the amplification of reference gene primers. Sequencing used immunoSEQ multiplex PCR; TCRdb keeps in-frame clones, though not all of them. That table furnishes V, J and clone size, whereas the DNA furnished D and trimming. Found here are 210,000 or so clones, about 91% of them singletons; the top ten hold more than 4.5%. The data were taken from a study of blood T cell repertoires in COVID-19. Study-wide context: Acute-phase and convalescent COVID-19 samples originated in the United States, Italy and Spain. T cells, B-cell-depleted T cells, or PBMCs supplied cDNA or gDNA.

The sequence was collected from a woman in her 40s with acute or convalescent COVID-19. Sequencing was carried out using peripheral blood.

The DNA for the CDR3 is TGTGCCAGCAGCTCACACGGACCGGGGGAGACCCAGTACTTC. It translates to CASSSHGPGETQYF. The chain uses TRBV7-9 and TRBJ2-5, with a possible D match to TRBD2 (5 bases). V lost 4 bases, J lost 5 bases, and 14 bases lay in between. The CDR3 length is 14 residues. Germline V gene data show CDR1 as SEHNR and CDR2 as FQNEAQ (reference sequence).